These 26 T cell receptor beta chains came from one sample sequenced in a study of OX40 agonist ivuxolimab in advanced cancers. Generated by immunoSEQ multiplex PCR, the TCRdb table keeps only in-frame clones and is missing some. This table has 70,000 to 95,000 clones, under 90% appearing once. The material was CD4+ or CD8+ T cells sorted from blood, obtained in a trial of the OX40 agonist ivuxolimab. These receptors all stem from an adult with an advanced solid tumor such as melanoma, head and neck, liver or kidney cancer.

This clone was seen a single time. V is TRBV4-3 and J is TRBJ2-2; D perhaps matches TRBD2 (5 bases). The germline gives CDR1 LGHNA, CDR2 YSLEER. This CDR3 has 14 amino acids. The germline V and J ends were trimmed by 4 bases and 5 bases, with 11 bases remaining between them. The CDR3 loop reads CASSRGSGTGELFF. CDR3 nucleotides: TGCGCCAGCAGCCGCGGCAGCGGTACCGGGGAGCTGTTTTTT.

The chain combines TRBV5-5 with TRBJ2-7, with 9 positions matching TRBD1. Losses at the gene ends were 4 bases for V and 6 bases for J; bases not matched to a gene: 5. Germline V gene sequence: CDR1 SGHKS, CDR2 YYEKEE (reference sequence). CDR3 length: 13 amino acids. The CDR3 protein is CASSLGQGREQYF. DNA of the CDR3: TGTGCCAGCAGCCTTGGACAGGGGCGCGAGCAGTACTTC.

V gene TRBV5-8 combines with J gene TRBJ2-7, with 11 nucleotides matching TRBD2. Germline V lookup: CDR1 SGHTS, CDR2 YDEGEE. The CDR3 runs to 20 residues. V dropped 2 bases and J dropped 7; count of bases not matched to a gene: 23. The CDR3 bases are TGTGCCAGCAGCTTCAGTCCGGGACTAGCGGCTCTGGGGGGAGTGAGGGAGCAGTACTTC. Its protein product is CASSFSPGLAALGGVREQYF.

CDR3: CASSVVGAGNTGELFF. The CDR3 DNA sequence: TGTGCCAGCAGCGTAGTCGGAGCGGGAAACACCGGGGAGCTGTTTTTT. The V call is TRBV9, the J call TRBJ2-2, with TRBD2 identical over 7 bases. The CDR3 length is 16 residues. Germline-derived CDR1 and CDR2 are SGDLS and YYNGEE. J gave up 2 bases and V 0 bases, and 4 bases lay outside the gene matches.

This clone occurred once. This sequence joins TRBV9 and TRBJ1-4; D not resolved. CDR1 is SGDLS and CDR2 is YYNGEE in the germline V gene. There are 14 residues in the CDR3. The ends were cut back, 4 bases at V and 4 bases at J, with 11 bases in the middle. The chain's CDR3 is CASSTVGGNEKLFF. The CDR3 DNA follows: TGTGCCAGCAGCACGGTTGGAGGTAATGAAAAACTGTTTTTT.

This clone was recorded once. The CDR3 here is CASSNLLGSSQTQYF. In DNA form, the CDR3 reads TGTGCCAGCAGCAACCTCCTCGGGAGCAGCCAGACCCAGTACTTC. This rearrangement joins TRBV14 to TRBJ2-5; D is perhaps TRBD2 (6 bases). CDR3 size: 15 residues. Germline assignment: CDR1 SGHDN and CDR2 FVKESK. V lost 5 bases and J 6 bases, leaving 19 bases between the germline ends.

In nucleotides, the CDR3 is TGTGCCAGCTTCGGTTGGGTTAGGGACAAAAACATTCAGTACTTC. Encoded protein: CASFGWVRDKNIQYF. The rearrangement joins TRBV19 to TRBJ2-4; D is undetermined. In germline, CDR1 is LNHDA, CDR2 SQIVND (reference sequence). Between the trimmed V and J ends, which lost 9 bases and 3 bases, there was a span of 18 bases. The CDR3 runs to 15 residues.

This clone has only one observation. This chain links TRBV2 with TRBJ2-7, with D possibly being TRBD1 (6 bases). In germline, CDR1 is SNHLY, CDR2 FYNNEI. The V gene lost 4 bases and the J gene lost 2 bases, with 18 bases spanning the gap. The CDR3 is 16 amino acids. CDR3 residues: CASSGGRTSNAYEQYF. The CDR3 nucleotides read TGTGCCAGCAGTGGGGGGCGGACATCAAACGCCTACGAGCAGTACTTC.

The chain carries TRBV10-3 and TRBJ1-5, with TRBD1 as a possible D gene (6 bases). V lost 3 bases, J lost 3 bases, and 12 bases lay in between. CDR1 ENHRY and CDR2 SYGVKD come from the germline V gene. The CDR3 is 15 amino acids. The DNA for the CDR3 is TGTGCCATCAGTGACGTCAGGGGCTACAATCAGCCCCAGCATTTT. Translating gives CAISDVRGYNQPQHF.

This rearrangement joins TRBV7-9 to TRBJ2-1; maybe TRBD2 (5 bases). CDR1 is SEHNR, CDR2 FQNEAQ, per germline (reference sequence). The CDR3 has 15 residues. Trimming cost V 1 base and J 6 bases, with 13 bases left between them. The CDR3 sequence is CASSLGGHRPNEQFF. The CDR3 DNA sequence: TGTGCCAGCAGCTTAGGAGGGCATCGGCCCAATGAGCAGTTCTTC. The full variable domain, in which reference TRBV7-9 and TRBJ2-1 provide the parts outside the CDR3, is DTGVSQNPRHKITKRGQNVTFRCDPISEHNRLYWYRQTLGQGPEFLTYFQNEAQLEKSRLLSDRFSAERPKGSFSTLEIQRTEQGDSAMYLCASSLGGHRPNEQFFGPGTRLTVL.

This clone was detected a few times. The chain has TRBV7-9 and TRBJ1-1; D gene unclear. The CDR3 covers 15 residues. Deletions cut 3 bases from V and 0 bases from J, with 11 bases between. Germline V gene data show CDR1 as SEHNR and CDR2 as FQNEAQ (reference sequence). This chain's CDR3 is CASSFHRDMNTEAFF. The DNA for the CDR3 is TGTGCCAGCAGCTTTCACCGGGATATGAACACTGAAGCTTTCTTT.

The V call is TRBV5-1, the J call TRBJ2-5; TRBD1 matches 9 bases. This CDR3 is built from 16 residues. The ends lost 0 bases at V and 5 bases at J; junction bases unmatched: 8. Looked up from germline, CDR1 is SGHRS and CDR2 is YFSETQ. The CDR3 protein is CASSLGQQGAGETQYF. The CDR3 coding sequence is TGCGCCAGCAGCTTGGGACAACAGGGGGCCGGGGAGACCCAGTACTTC.

The V and J genes are TRBV7-9 and TRBJ1-5, with unresolved D. Germline loops: CDR1 SEHNR, CDR2 FQNEAQ (reference sequence). The CDR3 extends over 14 amino acids. V dropped 7 bases and J dropped 1 base, with 11 bases sitting between them. The chain's CDR3 is CASTGPESNQPQHF. DNA for the CDR3: TGTGCCAGCACCGGGCCGGAGAGCAATCAGCCCCAGCATTTT.

The chain carries TRBV20-1 and TRBJ2-3; no reliable D call. The CDR3 sequence is 11 residues long. The ends were cut back, 5 bases at V and 0 bases at J, with 3 bases in the middle. Germline assignment: CDR1 DFQATT and CDR2 SNEGSKA (reference sequence). The CDR3 DNA reads TGCAGTGCTCGTAGCACAGATACGCAGTATTTT. Protein product: CSARSTDTQYF.

CDR3 loop: CASSQGGLEVETQYF. For the CDR3, the DNA is TGTGCCAGCAGCCAAGGGGGGCTAGAGGTAGAGACCCAGTACTTC. The chain has TRBV4-2 and TRBJ2-5; possible D gene TRBD1, 6 bases. Germline CDR1 is LGHNA and CDR2 is YNFKEQ. CDR3 length: 15 amino acids. V lost 1 base and J lost 4, with 13 bases in between.

This rearrangement joins TRBV6-1 to TRBJ1-6; 8 nucleotides agree with TRBD1. V was clipped by 0 bases and J by 2 bases; unmatched bases: 12. The germline V gene has CDR1 MNHNS and CDR2 SASEGT. This CDR3 contains 20 residues. Here the CDR3 reads CASSEAGGPQGAPYNSPLHF. CDR3 nucleotides: TGTGCCAGCAGTGAAGCGGGGGGACCTCAGGGGGCCCCCTATAATTCACCCCTCCACTTT.

V usage is TRBV11-2 and J usage is TRBJ1-1, with D tentatively TRBD1 (5 bases). Per germline, CDR1 SGHAT and CDR2 FQNNGV. V was trimmed by 0 bases and J by 1 base, leaving 9 bases between them. The CDR3 loop spans 15 amino acids. The CDR3 DNA follows: TGTGCCAGCAGCTTAGAGGCGGGGGGGAACACTGAAGCTTTCTTT. Residues: CASSLEAGGNTEAFF.

This chain links TRBV19 with TRBJ2-1, with 13 bases lining up with TRBD2. Trimming removed 6 bases from V and 0 bases from J; junction bases left unmatched: 11. The CDR3 sequence is 19 residues long. Germline loops: CDR1 LNHDA, CDR2 SQIVND (reference sequence). CDR3: CASRLGTSGAQSSYNEQFF. Written as DNA, the CDR3 is TGTGCCAGTAGACTTGGGACTAGCGGGGCCCAAAGCTCCTACAATGAGCAGTTCTTC.

The chain is built from TRBV11-3 and TRBJ2-3; a weak D match, TRBD2 (6 bases). The CDR3 is 16 residues long. Germline-derived CDR1 and CDR2 are SGHNT and YENEEA. V lost 0 bases to trimming and J lost 1 base, with 11 bases between them. CDR3 sequence (DNA): TGTGCCAGCAGCTTAGATTATTCGGGGGGCACAGATACGCAGTATTTT. It yields the protein CASSLDYSGGTDTQYF. Based on the CDR3 plus reference TRBV11-3 and TRBJ2-3, the full variable domain is EAGVVQSPRYKIIEKKQPVAFWCNPISGHNTLYWYLQNLGQGPELLIRYENEEAVDDSQLPKDRFSAERLKGVDSTLKIQPAELGDSAVYLCASSLDYSGGTDTQYFGPGTRLTVL.

The V and J genes are TRBV19 and TRBJ2-2, with 11 bases matching TRBD2. The CDR3 contains 17 residues. V lost 1 base and J lost 3; bases outside the gene matches: 4. From germline, CDR1 is LNHDA and CDR2 SQIVND (reference sequence). CDR3 loop: CASSIVGLAGHTGELFF. CDR3 nucleotide sequence: TGTGCCAGTAGTATAGTCGGACTAGCGGGTCACACCGGGGAGCTGTTTTTT.

CDR3 DNA sequence: TGTGCCAGCAGCTATCAAACCGGGGAGCTGTTTTTT. Amino acids: CASSYQTGELFF. The J gene is TRBJ2-2, the V gene TRBV11-2, with unresolved D. The CDR3 loop spans 12 amino acids. CDR1 and CDR2 (germline): SGHAT, FQNNGV. V was cut by 4 bases and J by 5 bases, with 5 bases left in between.

The chain carries TRBV2 and TRBJ2-1; D remains ambiguous. The CDR3 is 18 amino acids. V was trimmed by 1 base and J by 0 bases, leaving 16 bases between them. The germline CDR1 and CDR2 sequences are SNHLY and FYNNEI. The DNA for the CDR3 is TGTGCCAGCAGTGAAGTCTCTGGCTCCACGAGCTCCTACAATGAGCAGTTCTTC. It encodes CASSEVSGSTSSYNEQFF.

The chain has TRBV7-3 and TRBJ2-7, with D perhaps given as TRBD1 or TRBD2 (5 bases each). Trimming pared 1 base from V and 4 bases from J, leaving 8 bases between. Germline CDR1 SGHTA, CDR2 FQGTGA. The CDR3 runs to 13 residues. The chain's CDR3 is CASSLIEGYEQYF. CDR3 nucleotides: TGTGCCAGCAGCTTAATTGAGGGGTACGAGCAGTACTTC.

The chain is built from TRBV7-8 and TRBJ1-3; no clear D gene. CDR1 and CDR2 from the germline V gene are SGHVS and FQNEAQ. V was cut by 1 base and J by 2 bases, with 9 bases left in between. This CDR3 region has 15 residues. The CDR3 protein is CASSLGVLAGNTIYF. The CDR3 DNA is TGTGCCAGCAGCTTAGGAGTCTTGGCTGGAAACACCATATATTTT. Looking up the rest from reference TRBV7-8 and TRBJ1-3 gives the full variable domain: GAGVSQSPRYKVAKRGQDVALRCDPISGHVSLFWYQQALGQGPEFLTYFQNEAQLDKSGLPSDRFFAERPEGSVSTLKIQRTQQEDSAVYLCASSLGVLAGNTIYFGEGSWLTVV.

This chain joins TRBV9 and TRBJ2-2; a weak D match, TRBD2 (7 bases). The CDR3 sequence is 16 residues long. Trimming cost V 4 bases and J 7 bases, with 20 bases left between them. The germline V gene encodes CDR1 SGDLS and CDR2 YYNGEE. The CDR3 reads CASSFGLGGSGGELFF. As DNA, the CDR3 is TGTGCCAGCAGCTTTGGACTAGGGGGGTCCGGCGGGGAGCTGTTTTTT.

The gene calls are TRBV2 and TRBJ2-3; D is unclear. The CDR3 is made up of 13 amino acids. CDR1 is SNHLY and CDR2 is FYNNEI in the germline V gene. V lost 7 bases and J 2 bases, leaving 10 bases between the germline ends. In nucleotides, the CDR3 is TGTGCCAGCAATCAGTTCGTCACAGATACGCAGTATTTT. It specifies CASNQFVTDTQYF.